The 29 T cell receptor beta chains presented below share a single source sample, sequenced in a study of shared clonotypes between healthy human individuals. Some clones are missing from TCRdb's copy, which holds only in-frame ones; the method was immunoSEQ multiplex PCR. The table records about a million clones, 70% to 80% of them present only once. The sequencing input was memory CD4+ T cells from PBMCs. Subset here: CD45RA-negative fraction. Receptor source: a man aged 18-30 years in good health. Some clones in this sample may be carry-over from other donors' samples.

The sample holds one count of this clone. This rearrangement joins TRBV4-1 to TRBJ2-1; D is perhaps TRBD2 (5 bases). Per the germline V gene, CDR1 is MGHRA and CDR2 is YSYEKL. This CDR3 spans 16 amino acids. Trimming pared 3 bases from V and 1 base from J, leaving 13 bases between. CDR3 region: CASSQGTRRSYNEQFF. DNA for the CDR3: TGCGCCAGCAGCCAGGGAACTAGACGATCCTACAATGAGCAGTTCTTC.

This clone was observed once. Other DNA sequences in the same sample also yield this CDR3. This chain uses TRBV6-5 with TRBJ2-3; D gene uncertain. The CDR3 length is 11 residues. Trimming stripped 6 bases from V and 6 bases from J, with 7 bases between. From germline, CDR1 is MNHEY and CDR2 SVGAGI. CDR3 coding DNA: TGTGCCAGCAGAAGGGCTGATACGCAGTATTTT. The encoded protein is CASRRADTQYF.

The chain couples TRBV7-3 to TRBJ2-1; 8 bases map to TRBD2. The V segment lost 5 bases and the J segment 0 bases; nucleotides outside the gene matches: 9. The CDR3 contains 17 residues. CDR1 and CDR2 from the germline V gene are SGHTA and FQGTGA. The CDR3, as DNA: TGTGCCAGCAGCGCCGCGGGAGGCCGTGGCTCCTACAATGAGCAGTTCTTC. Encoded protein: CASSAAGGRGSYNEQFF.

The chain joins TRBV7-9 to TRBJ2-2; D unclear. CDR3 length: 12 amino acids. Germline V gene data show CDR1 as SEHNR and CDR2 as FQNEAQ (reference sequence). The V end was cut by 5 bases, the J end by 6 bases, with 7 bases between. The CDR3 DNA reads TGTGCCAGCAGCGAAGGCGCCGGGGAGCTGTTTTTT. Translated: CASSEGAGELFF.

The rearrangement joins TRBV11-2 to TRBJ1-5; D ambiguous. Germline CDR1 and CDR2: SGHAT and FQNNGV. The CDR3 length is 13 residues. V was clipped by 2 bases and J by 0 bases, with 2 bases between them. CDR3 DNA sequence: TGTGCCAGCAGCTTAAGTAGCAATCAGCCCCAGCATTTT. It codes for CASSLSSNQPQHF. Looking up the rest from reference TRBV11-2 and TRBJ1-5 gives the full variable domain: EAGVAQSPRYKIIEKRQSVAFWCNPISGHATLYWYQQILGQGPKLLIQFQNNGVVDDSQLPKDRFSAERLKGVDSTLKIQPAKLEDSAVYLCASSLSSNQPQHFGDGTRLSIL.

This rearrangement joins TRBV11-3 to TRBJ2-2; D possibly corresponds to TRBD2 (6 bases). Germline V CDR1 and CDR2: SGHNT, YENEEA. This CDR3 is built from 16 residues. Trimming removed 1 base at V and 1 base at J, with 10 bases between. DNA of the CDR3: TGTGCCAGCAGCTTAGTGGGGCGGGGGAACACCGGGGAGCTGTTTTTT. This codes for CASSLVGRGNTGELFF.

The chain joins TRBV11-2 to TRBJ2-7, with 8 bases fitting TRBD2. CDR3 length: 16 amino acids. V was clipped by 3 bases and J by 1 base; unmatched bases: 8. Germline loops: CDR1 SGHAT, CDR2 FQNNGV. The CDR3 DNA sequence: TGTGCCAGCAGCTTGCTTAGCGGGAAGCGGTCCTACGAGCAGTACTTC. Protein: CASSLLSGKRSYEQYF. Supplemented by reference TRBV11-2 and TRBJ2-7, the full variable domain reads EAGVAQSPRYKIIEKRQSVAFWCNPISGHATLYWYQQILGQGPKLLIQFQNNGVVDDSQLPKDRFSAERLKGVDSTLKIQPAKLEDSAVYLCASSLLSGKRSYEQYFGPGTRLTVT.

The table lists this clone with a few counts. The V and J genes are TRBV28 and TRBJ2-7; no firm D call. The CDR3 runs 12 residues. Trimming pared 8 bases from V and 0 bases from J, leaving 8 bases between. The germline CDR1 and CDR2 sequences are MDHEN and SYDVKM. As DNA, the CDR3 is TGTGCCAGCGACCTCCTCTCCTACGAGCAGTACTTC. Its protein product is CASDLLSYEQYF.

This chain's CDR3 is CASSQDLGSSDTQYF. CDR3 bases: TGCGCCAGCAGCCAAGATCTGGGTAGCAGTGATACGCAGTATTTT. The rearrangement links TRBV4-1 to TRBJ2-3; D is undetermined. This CDR3 is 15 amino acids long. Trimming left V 0 bases short and J 6 bases short, with 13 bases between. CDR1 MGHRA and CDR2 YSYEKL come from the germline V gene.

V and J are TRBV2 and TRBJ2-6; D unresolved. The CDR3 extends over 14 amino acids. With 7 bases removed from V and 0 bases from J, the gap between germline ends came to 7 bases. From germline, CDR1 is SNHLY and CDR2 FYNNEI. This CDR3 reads CASKGNSGANVLTF. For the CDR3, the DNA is TGTGCCAGCAAGGGCAACTCTGGGGCCAACGTCCTGACTTTC.

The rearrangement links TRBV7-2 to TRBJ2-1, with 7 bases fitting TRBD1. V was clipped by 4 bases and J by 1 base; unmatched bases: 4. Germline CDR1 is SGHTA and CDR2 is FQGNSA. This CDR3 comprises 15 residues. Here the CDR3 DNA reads TGTGCCAGCAGCTGGACAGGTACTTCCTACAATGAGCAGTTCTTC. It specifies CASSWTGTSYNEQFF.

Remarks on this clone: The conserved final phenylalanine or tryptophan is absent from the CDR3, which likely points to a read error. The CDR3 spells CASGQQGNTEAFL. The CDR3 nucleotides are TGTGCCAGCGGCCAACAGGGAAACACTGAAGCTTTCCTT. The chain combines TRBV2 with TRBJ1-1; perhaps TRBD1 as D (6 bases). The CDR3 runs to 13 residues. V was trimmed by 8 bases and J by 2 bases, leaving 12 bases between them. The germline V gene encodes CDR1 SNHLY and CDR2 FYNNEI.

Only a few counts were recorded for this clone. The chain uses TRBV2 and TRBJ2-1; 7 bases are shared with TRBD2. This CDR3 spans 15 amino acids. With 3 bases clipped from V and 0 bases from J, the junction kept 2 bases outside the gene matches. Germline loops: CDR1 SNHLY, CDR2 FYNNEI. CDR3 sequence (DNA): TGTGCCAGCAGTGACGGGAGGAGCTCCTACAATGAGCAGTTCTTC. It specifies CASSDGRSSYNEQFF.

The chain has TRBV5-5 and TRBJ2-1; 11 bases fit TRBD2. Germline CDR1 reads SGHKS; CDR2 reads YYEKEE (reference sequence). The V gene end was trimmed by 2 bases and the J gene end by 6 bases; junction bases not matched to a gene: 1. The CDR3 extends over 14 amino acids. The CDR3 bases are TGTGCCAGCAGCTTTAGCGGGGGGGCCAATGAGCAGTTCTTC. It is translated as CASSFSGGANEQFF. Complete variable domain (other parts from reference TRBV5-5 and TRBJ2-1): DAGVTQSPTHLIKTRGQQVTLRCSPISGHKSVSWYQQVLGQGPQFIFQYYEKEERGRGNFPDRFSARQFPNYSSELNVNALLLGDSALYLCASSFSGGANEQFFGPGTRLTVL.

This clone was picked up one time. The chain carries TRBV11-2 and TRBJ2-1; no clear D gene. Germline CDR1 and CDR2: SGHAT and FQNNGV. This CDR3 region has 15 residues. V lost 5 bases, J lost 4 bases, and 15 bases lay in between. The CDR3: CASSPLSGTYNEQFF. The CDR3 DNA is TGTGCCAGCAGCCCACTATCCGGAACGTACAATGAGCAGTTCTTC.

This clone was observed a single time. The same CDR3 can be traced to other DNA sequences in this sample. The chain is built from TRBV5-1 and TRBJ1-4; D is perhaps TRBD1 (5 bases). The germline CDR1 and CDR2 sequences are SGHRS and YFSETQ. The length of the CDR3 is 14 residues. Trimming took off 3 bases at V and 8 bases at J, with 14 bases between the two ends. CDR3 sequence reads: CASSSDRANEKLFF. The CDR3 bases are TGCGCCAGCAGCTCCGACAGAGCAAACGAAAAACTGTTTTTT.

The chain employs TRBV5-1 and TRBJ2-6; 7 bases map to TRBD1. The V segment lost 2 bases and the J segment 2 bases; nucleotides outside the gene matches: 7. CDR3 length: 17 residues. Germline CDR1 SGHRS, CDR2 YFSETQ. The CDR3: CASSLPRTGAGANVLTF. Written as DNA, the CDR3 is TGCGCCAGCAGCTTACCCCGTACAGGGGCTGGGGCCAACGTCCTGACTTTC.

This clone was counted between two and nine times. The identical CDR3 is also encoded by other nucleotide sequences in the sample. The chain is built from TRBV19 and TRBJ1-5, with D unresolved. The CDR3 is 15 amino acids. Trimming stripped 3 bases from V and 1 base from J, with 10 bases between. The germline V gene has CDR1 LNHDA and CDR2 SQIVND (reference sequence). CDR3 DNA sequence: TGTGCCAGTAGTATCGGCGGCCACAGCAATCAGCCCCAGCATTTT. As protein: CASSIGGHSNQPQHF.

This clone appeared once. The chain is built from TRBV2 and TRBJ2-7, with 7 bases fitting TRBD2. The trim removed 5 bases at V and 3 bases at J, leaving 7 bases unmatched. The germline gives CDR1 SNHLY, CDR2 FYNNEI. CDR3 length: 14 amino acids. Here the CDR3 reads CASSSSSGGYEQYF. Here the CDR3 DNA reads TGTGCCAGCAGTTCTTCTAGCGGCGGCTACGAGCAGTACTTC.

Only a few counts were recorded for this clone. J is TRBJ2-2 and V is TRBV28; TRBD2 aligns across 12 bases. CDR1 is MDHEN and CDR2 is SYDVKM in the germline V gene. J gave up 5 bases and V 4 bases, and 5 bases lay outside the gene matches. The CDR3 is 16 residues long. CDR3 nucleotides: TGTGCCAGCAGTTCTAGCGGGAGGGCCTCGACCGGGGAGCTGTTTTTT. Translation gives CASSSSGRASTGELFF. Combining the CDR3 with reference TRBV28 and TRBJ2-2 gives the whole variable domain DVKVTQSSRYLVKRTGEKVFLECVQDMDHENMFWYRQDPGLGLRLIYFSYDVKMKEKGDIPEGYSVSREKKERFSLILESASTNQTSMYLCASSSSGRASTGELFFGEGSRLTVL.

CDR3 in DNA: TGTGCCAGCACGGGCGAGGCGCAGGGGATTTTGGATGAGCAGTTCTTC. Protein sequence: CASTGEAQGILDEQFF. The chain is built from TRBV21-1 and TRBJ2-1; the table's D gene call, TRBD1, was not cross checked with the DNA. TRBV21-1 is given as a pseudogene. The CDR3 has 16 residues.

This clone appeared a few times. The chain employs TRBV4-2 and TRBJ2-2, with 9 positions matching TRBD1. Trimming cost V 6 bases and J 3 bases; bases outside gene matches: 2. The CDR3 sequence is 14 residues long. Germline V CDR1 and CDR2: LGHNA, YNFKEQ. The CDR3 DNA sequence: TGTGCCAGCAGTCGGGACAGGGACACCGGGGAGCTGTTTTTT. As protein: CASSRDRDTGELFF.

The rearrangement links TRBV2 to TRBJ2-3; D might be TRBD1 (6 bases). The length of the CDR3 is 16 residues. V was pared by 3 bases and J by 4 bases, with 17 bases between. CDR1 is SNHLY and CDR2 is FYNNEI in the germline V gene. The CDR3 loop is CASSDSRTALPDTQYF. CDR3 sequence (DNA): TGTGCCAGCAGTGATTCCAGGACAGCTCTGCCAGATACGCAGTATTTT.

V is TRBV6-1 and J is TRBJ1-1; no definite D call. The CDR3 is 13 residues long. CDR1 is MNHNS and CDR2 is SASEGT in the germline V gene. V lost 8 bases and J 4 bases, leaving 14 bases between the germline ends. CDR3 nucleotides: TGTGCCAGCTATTTGGCAGGTTTCACTGAAGCTTTCTTT. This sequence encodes CASYLAGFTEAFF.

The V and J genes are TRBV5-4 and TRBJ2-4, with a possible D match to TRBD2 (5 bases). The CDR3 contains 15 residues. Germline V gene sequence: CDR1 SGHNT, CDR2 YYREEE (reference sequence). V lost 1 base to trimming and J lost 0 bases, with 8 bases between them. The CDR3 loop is CASSLLEGAKNIQYF. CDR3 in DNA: TGTGCCAGCAGCTTGCTAGAGGGAGCCAAAAACATTCAGTACTTC. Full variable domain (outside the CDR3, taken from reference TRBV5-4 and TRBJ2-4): ETGVTQSPTHLIKTRGQQVTLRCSSQSGHNTVSWYQQALGQGPQFIFQYYREEENGRGNFPPRFSGLQFPNYSSELNVNALELDDSALYLCASSLLEGAKNIQYFGAGTRLSVL.

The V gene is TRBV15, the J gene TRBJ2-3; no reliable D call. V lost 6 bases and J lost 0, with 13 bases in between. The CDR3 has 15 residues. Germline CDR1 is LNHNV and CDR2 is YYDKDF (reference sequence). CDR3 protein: CATRGKQKSTDTQYF. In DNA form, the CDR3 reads TGTGCCACCAGGGGCAAGCAGAAAAGCACAGATACGCAGTATTTT.

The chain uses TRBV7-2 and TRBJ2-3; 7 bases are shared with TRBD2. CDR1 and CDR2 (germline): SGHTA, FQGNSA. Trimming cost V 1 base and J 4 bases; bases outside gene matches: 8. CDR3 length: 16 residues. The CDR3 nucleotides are TGTGCCAGCAGCTTAGTGCCCCGCCGGGGGGCAGATACGCAGTATTTT. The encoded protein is CASSLVPRRGADTQYF.

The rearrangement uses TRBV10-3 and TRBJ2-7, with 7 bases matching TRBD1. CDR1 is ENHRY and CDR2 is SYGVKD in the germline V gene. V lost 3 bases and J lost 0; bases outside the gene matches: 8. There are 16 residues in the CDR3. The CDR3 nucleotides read TGTGCCATCAGTGAAGGCGGACAGGCGAGCTCCTACGAGCAGTACTTC. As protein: CAISEGGQASSYEQYF.

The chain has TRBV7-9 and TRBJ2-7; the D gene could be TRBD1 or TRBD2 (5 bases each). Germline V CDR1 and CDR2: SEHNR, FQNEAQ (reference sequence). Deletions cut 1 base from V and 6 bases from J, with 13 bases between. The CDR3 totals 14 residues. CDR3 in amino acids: CASSLDGGLGEQYF. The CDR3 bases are TGTGCCAGCAGCTTAGATGGGGGTCTGGGCGAGCAGTACTTC.